Listed below are T cell receptor beta chains from one sample, sequenced in a study of response to subunit inactivated influenza vaccine. Each CDR3 protein is one row after TCRdb ran MiXCR on the RT-PCR reads. The sample consists of about 520,000 distinct CDR3 sequences, around 7.9% of them appearing once. The sequencing here drew on PBMCs from blood, taken around 25 months after vaccination. These receptor sequences come from a man aged 50 to 75 who received an inactivated influenza vaccine. The CDR3 runs from the conserved cysteine through the conserved F or W. D genes are given only for firm matches. Some rows mark clone size as missing; the rest say once, few, many or name a class of expanded clone.

V: TRBV4-3; D: NA; size: NA; J: TRBJ2-5; CDR3: CASSRTRLGTSDQYF; DNA: TGCGCCAGCAGCCGCACTCGACTAGGGACGAGTGACCAGTACTTC
V: TRBV12-3/TRBV12-4; D: TRBD2; size: NA; J: TRBJ2-1; CDR3: CASSFVAGGYNEQFF; DNA: TGTGCCAGCAGTTTCGTAGCGGGGGGCTACAATGAGCAGTTCTTC
V: TRBV5-1; D: NA; size: many; J: TRBJ2-1; CDR3: CASSLGGSYNEQFF; DNA: TGTGCCAGCAGCTTAGGGGGATCTTACAATGAGCAGTTCTTC
V: TRBV10-3; D: TRBD2; size: many; J: TRBJ2-7; CDR3: CATQRLAGNYEQYF; DNA: TGTGCCACCCAACGGCTAGCGGGAAACTACGAGCAGTACTTC
V: TRBV5-1; D: NA; size: many; J: TRBJ1-1; CDR3: CASSSSGTTNTEAFF; DNA: TGCGCCAGCAGCTCTTCCGGGACAACGAACACTGAAGCTTTCTTT
V: TRBV27; D: NA; size: few; J: TRBJ2-7; CDR3: CASSSISEQYF; DNA: TGTGCCAGCAGTTCGATCAGCGAGCAGTACTTC
V: TRBV20-1; D: NA; size: many; J: TRBJ1-5; CDR3: CSVAGGAGQPQHF; DNA: TGCAGTGTCGCCGGGGGGGCTGGACAGCCCCAGCATTTT
V: TRBV5-1; D: NA; size: many; J: TRBJ2-3; CDR3: CASSGERADTQYF; DNA: TGCGCCAGCAGCGGAGAAAGAGCAGATACGCAGTATTTT
V: TRBV7-8; D: TRBD1; size: NA; J: TRBJ1-2; CDR3: CASSINDRAYGYTF; DNA: TGTGCCAGCAGCATCAATGACAGGGCCTATGGCTACACCTTC
V: TRBV3-1; D: NA; size: few; J: TRBJ2-3; CDR3: CASSQDASGAGTDTQYF; DNA: TGTGCCAGCAGCCAAGATGCTTCGGGGGCTGGCACAGATACGCAGTATTTT
V: TRBV9; D: TRBD1; size: NA; J: TRBJ1-1; CDR3: CASSTGQAMNTEAFF; DNA: TGTGCCAGCAGCACGGGACAGGCTATGAACACTGAAGCTTTCTTT
V: TRBV5-5; D: NA; size: NA; J: TRBJ2-2; CDR3: CASSAGLVVGELFF; DNA: TGTGCCAGCAGCGCGGGACTCGTGGTCGGGGAGCTGTTTTTT
V: TRBV12-3/TRBV12-4; D: NA; size: many; J: TRBJ2-2; CDR3: CASSLVEGGDTGELFF; DNA: TGTGCCAGCAGTTTAGTGGAGGGGGGAGACACCGGGGAGCTGTTTTTT
V: TRBV2; D: NA; size: few; J: TRBJ2-1; CDR3: CASQGGVPLQFF; DNA: TGTGCCAGCCAGGGGGGGGTCCCATTGCAGTTCTTC
V: TRBV29-1; D: NA; size: few; J: TRBJ1-5; CDR3: CSVGEGRSQPQHF; DNA: TGCAGCGTTGGCGAGGGTCGGAGTCAGCCCCAGCATTTT
V: TRBV2; D: NA; size: NA; J: TRBJ1-2; CDR3: CASSEDLGGDNYGYTF; DNA: TGTGCCAGCAGTGAAGACCTGGGGGGTGACAACTATGGCTACACCTTC
V: TRBV10-3; D: TRBD2; size: NA; J: TRBJ2-3; CDR3: CSSGLAGGRDTDTQYF; DNA: TGTTCCTCGGGACTAGCGGGAGGCCGTGACACAGATACGCAGTATTTT
V: TRBV11-2; D: NA; size: NA; J: TRBJ2-1; CDR3: CASSLDQVGDGYYNEQFF; DNA: TGTGCCAGCAGCTTAGATCAAGTAGGAGACGGCTACTACAATGAGCAGTTCTTC
V: TRBV19; D: NA; size: NA; J: TRBJ2-1; CDR3: CASSPRGFSYNEQFF; DNA: TGTGCCAGTAGTCCCCGGGGGTTCTCCTACAATGAGCAGTTCTTC
V: TRBV5-1; D: NA; size: many; J: TRBJ2-1; CDR3: CASSLDTPDYNEQFF; DNA: TGCGCCAGCAGCTTGGATACTCCCGACTACAATGAGCAGTTCTTC
V: TRBV15; D: NA; size: few; J: TRBJ1-4; CDR3: CATSRTPQGRDEKLFF; DNA: TGTGCCACCAGCAGGACTCCTCAGGGGCGGGACGAAAAACTGTTTTTT
V: TRBV28; D: TRBD2; size: few; J: TRBJ2-7; CDR3: CASEAGSTYEQYF; DNA: TGTGCCAGCGAAGCGGGATCCACCTACGAGCAGTACTTC
V: TRBV5-1; D: TRBD2; size: NA; J: TRBJ2-4; CDR3: CASSLGEAGLNIQYF; DNA: TGCGCCAGCAGCTTGGGAGAAGCGGGGTTGAACATTCAGTACTTC
V: TRBV25-1; D: NA; size: NA; J: TRBJ2-1; CDR3: CASSRSGRNNEQFF; DNA: TGTGCCAGCAGTCGGTCGGGACGGAACAATGAGCAGTTCTTC
V: TRBV6-2/TRBV6-3; D: NA; size: few; J: TRBJ2-7; CDR3: CASSLLGYYEQYF; DNA: TGTGCCAGCAGTCTGCTTGGGTACTACGAGCAGTACTTC
V: TRBV3-1; D: TRBD1; size: NA; J: TRBJ2-7; CDR3: CASSSIGTGGEQYF; DNA: TGTGCCAGCAGCTCGATTGGGACAGGGGGCGAGCAGTACTTC
V: TRBV19; D: NA; size: few; J: TRBJ1-1; CDR3: CASSINLGDTEAFF; DNA: TGTGCCAGTAGTATAAATCTCGGGGACACTGAAGCTTTCTTT
V: TRBV12-3/TRBV12-4; D: NA; size: few; J: TRBJ1-1; CDR3: CASSVTVSEAFF; DNA: TGTGCCAGCAGTGTGACAGTTTCTGAAGCTTTCTTT
V: TRBV5-1; D: NA; size: many; J: TRBJ1-1; CDR3: CASSLEGSDTEAFF; DNA: TGCGCCAGCAGCTTGGAAGGGTCTGACACTGAAGCTTTCTTT